This TCR beta chain emerged from a study of tumor and adjacent non-tumor tissue in lung cancer. This clonotype appeared once. At one of its ends the junction is not consistent with the germline gene, which may arise from a read error. This CDR3 is 14 amino acids long. The germline V gene encodes CDR1 SGHAT and CDR2 FQNNGV. Three rounds of nested PCR, following a modified ARM-PCR protocol, produced the TCRbeta library. One entry per CDR3 protein, called by TCRdb with MiXCR from the multiplex PCR reads. Of some 70,000 distinct CDR3 sequences listed, around 70% were seen once; the top ten hold 25% to 35%. The template was RNA from unsorted bulk tissue. The normal lung tissue was taken more than 3 cm from the tumor edge.

Sequenced material: distant non-tumor lung tissue. The V call is TRBV11-2, the J call TRBJ1-1; D gene uncertain. This TCR derives from a woman in her 50s with non-small cell lung cancer. CDR3 in amino acids: CASSFAGRNSEAFF. CDR3 bases: TGTGCCAGCAGCTTCGCGGGAAGGAACAGTGAAGCTTTCTTC.